Included here is one T cell receptor (beta chain) sequence, with context. Its antigen is currently unknown. The sample belongs to a study of OX40 agonist ivuxolimab in advanced cancers. Overall study: In this cohort, patients received ivuxolimab, an agonistic anti-OX40 (CD134) antibody. Those enrolled were about 80% male, with a mean age of around 60 years and ages from about 20 to 79. The diagnoses of dose-escalation patients were hepatocellular carcinoma, melanoma, renal cell or head and neck cancer.

Germline V gene data show CDR1 as MNHEY and CDR2 as SMNVEV (reference sequence). The ends lost 5 bases at V and 2 bases at J; junction bases unmatched: 6. This CDR3 is built from 14 residues. General study findings and limits: On average, CD8+ T cells showed a greater number of expanded clones than CD4+.

Data came from immunoSEQ multiplex PCR; TCRdb stores just in-frame clones and leaves some out. The table has about 94,000 clones, roughly 91% seen once. The sequencing here drew on CD4+ or CD8+ T cells sorted from blood, taken in a trial of the OX40 agonist ivuxolimab. The chain carries TRBV27 and TRBJ2-7; 7 nucleotides match TRBD1. This sequence originates from an adult with an advanced solid tumor such as melanoma, head and neck, liver or kidney cancer. CDR3 nucleotides: TGTGCCAGCAGTCCTCGTGGGACAGCCTACGAGCAGTACTTC. Translated, it gives CASSPRGTAYEQYF.